The present TCR beta chain was sequenced within a study of T-cell memory formation after mild COVID-19. The overall study: The study found TCR clusters largely donor specific.

This clonotype was seen more than once but under ten times. Its antigen is unknown. A single record per CDR3 protein comes from TCRdb applying MiXCR to the 5' RACE reads. In the table there are 200,000 to 250,000 distinct CDR3 sequences, around 8.8% of which are singletons. Study-wide findings and caveats: Among CD4+ contracting clones, most were CM and EM, and CD8+ ones EMRA. The pre-infection memory compartment contained some responding clones, suggesting cross-reactive memory joined. From day 15 to 85, contracting clones were balanced between CD4 and CD8, whereas later expanders leaned toward CD4+.

The sequence was collected from a man in his late teens or twenties who had mild COVID-19 (a few samples of this study predate the infection). Cell type and time point are not known. Sequencing was carried out using PBMCs or a T cell subset sorted from them (not recorded which).

The CDR3 spells CASNIWNTEAFF. As DNA, the CDR3 is TGTGCCAGCAACATTTGGAACACTGAAGCTTTCTTT. The gene calls are TRBV6-6 and TRBJ1-1; D unresolved. The germline V gene has CDR1 MNHNY and CDR2 SVGAGI (reference sequence). This CDR3 has 12 residues. V lost 7 bases and J lost 1, with 7 bases in between.